This T cell receptor (beta chain) was recorded in a study of long-term antiretroviral therapy in people with HIV. The immunoSEQ assay was v3.0, run at survey level. Data came from immunoSEQ multiplex PCR; TCRdb stores just in-frame clones and leaves some out. The data hold about 26,000 clones, with 75% to 85% observed a single time. The V end lost 1 base, the J end lost 6 bases, and 13 bases lay between the germline ends. CDR1 and CDR2 (germline): SGDLS, YYNGEE. This CDR3 region has 15 residues. The chain carries TRBV9 and TRBJ2-2; possible D gene TRBD2, 7 bases. The input for sequencing was unsorted PBMCs, taken 2.9 years after starting antiretroviral therapy. The TCR sequence derives from a man between 45 and 60 years old with HIV. CDR3 in amino acids: CASSVHREGAGELFF. As DNA, the CDR3 is TGTGCCAGCAGCGTACACAGGGAGGGGGCCGGGGAGCTGTTTTTT. The whole variable domain, remainder taken from reference TRBV9 and TRBJ2-2, is DSGVTQTPKHLITATGQRVTLRCSPRSGDLSVYWYQQSLDQGLQFLIQYYNGEERAKGNILERFSAQQFPDLHSELNLSSLELGDSALYFCASSVHREGAGELFFGEGSRLTVL.